Detailed here is one T cell receptor (beta chain). The target of this receptor is not known. Base qualities are not provided; no much larger clone lies one nucleotide away. This sample was included in a study of blood T cell repertoires in COVID-19 (dated by TCRdb to about 2020). Regarding the study in general: Samples from collaborators originated in the United States, Italy and Spain and spanned both the acute and convalescent phases of COVID-19. The prospective study material was composed of cDNA or gDNA derived from T cells, B-cell-depleted T cells, or PBMCs. Deeply sampled blood TCRbeta repertoires from subjects exposed to, actively infected with, or recovered from COVID-19 were included in the dataset. The repertoires were made available in a free public database intended to serve as a resource for research on the immune response to SARS-CoV-2. Samples came from the ongoing ImmuneRACE study (first 160 participants) plus 1,254 subjects from 6 global collaborators. Nearly every sample came with metadata listing a de-identified subject ID, COVID-19 status, age in years and sex. HLA class I and class II types, where available, came from metadata supplied by the sample provider rather than from assay-based typing. General conclusions and limits of the study: How much clinical and demographic metadata was included differed by source and by participant, and the metadata was provided uncurated.

Deletion took 4 bases off V and 3 bases off J, with a span of 10 bases between the germline ends. CDR1 and CDR2 are drawn from the germline V gene: SQVTM, ANQGSEA. From the cysteine up to the phenylalanine, the CDR3 has a length of 12 residues. Of all the DNA, just the CDR3 is kept, 36 bases in frame from base 1. Collaborating institutions collected whole blood in K2EDTA tubes following their own protocols. For TCRbeta analysis, collaborator samples were shipped as frozen whole blood, as isolated PBMCs, or as DNA extracted from either sample type. TCRbeta CDR3 regions were amplified from genomic DNA by means of the immunoSEQ Assay, a bias-controlled multiplex PCR. As for the original processing: Within the assay, amplification of reference gene primers was used to estimate how many nucleated cells each sample contained. To quantify the absolute abundance of each unique TCRbeta CDR3 rearrangement, sequence reads were collapsed and filtered. For each sample, productive Simpson clonality was calculated as the square root of Simpson's diversity index across productive rearrangements. TCRdb obtained this table from immuneACCESS and retained in-frame rearrangements with V and J assigned. These tables miss some clones; where compared with another copy, unresolved V genes account for less than half of the shortfall, and the remainder is unexplained. For V, J and clone size, that table is used; D and trimming come from the DNA. Present in this sample are some 260,000 clones, around 90% of which were seen just once. Of the sample, under 0.95% falls within the top ten clones.

The rearrangement joined TRBV29-1 to TRBJ2-7; matching of 6 bases hints at TRBD1 as the D gene. The sequence was obtained from a woman aged 25-40 years with acute or convalescent COVID-19. The sequenced sample was peripheral blood. The CDR3: CSVAQGVYEQYF. The DNA sequence is given as TGCAGCGTTGCACAGGGAGTCTACGAGCAGTACTTC.